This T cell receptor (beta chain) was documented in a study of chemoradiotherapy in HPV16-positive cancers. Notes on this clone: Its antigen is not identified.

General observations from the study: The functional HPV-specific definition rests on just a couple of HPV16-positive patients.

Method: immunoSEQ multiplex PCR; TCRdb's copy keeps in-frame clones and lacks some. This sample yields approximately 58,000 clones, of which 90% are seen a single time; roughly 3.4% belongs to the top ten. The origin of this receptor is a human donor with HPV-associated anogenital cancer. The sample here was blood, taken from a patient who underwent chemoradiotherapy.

The DNA for the CDR3 is TGTGCCAGTAGTATAAGGGCCGGGGAGCTGTTTTTT. It is translated as CASSIRAGELFF. V is TRBV19 and J is TRBJ2-2; D is unclear. The CDR3 runs to 12 residues. Trimming stripped 2 bases from V and 6 bases from J, with 4 bases between. Germline CDR1 is LNHDA and CDR2 is SQIVND (reference sequence). Using reference TRBV19 and TRBJ2-2 for the parts outside the CDR3, the full variable domain is DGGITQSPKYLFRKEGQNVTLSCEQNLNHDAMYWYRQDPGQGLRLIYYSQIVNDFQKGDIAEGYSVSREKKESFPLTVTSAQKNPTAFYLCASSIRAGELFFGEGSRLTVL.